The rows below give T cell receptor beta chains drawn from one sample of a study of blood T cells in healthy people across ages. A single record per CDR3 protein comes from TCRdb applying MiXCR to the 5' RACE reads. The sample holds 760,000 or so distinct CDR3 sequences, about 25% seen once. These data also featured in a second study, about T cells of mothers and their children.

Sequenced input: blood. All receptors come from a boy aged 5 to 17 in good health. Both conserved end residues are part of each CDR3. The order of the fields is J gene, V gene, D gene, clone size, CDR3 DNA, CDR3 protein. A D gene is named only where the DNA matches it firmly. Size is omitted from some rows. Given values are once, few, many or a class for expanded clones.

J: TRBJ1-2; V: TRBV4-1; D: TRBD1; size: few; DNA: TGCGCCAGCAGCATGGACAGGGGGTTTTATGGCTACACCTTC; CDR3: CASSMDRGFYGYTF
J: TRBJ2-4; V: TRBV27; D: NA; size: few; DNA: TGTGCCAGCAGTCCCCTCCGAAATATTGACATTCAGTACTTC; CDR3: CASSPLRNIDIQYF
J: TRBJ2-4; V: TRBV12-3/TRBV12-4; D: NA; size: NA; DNA: TGTGCCAGCAGTTTACGGGACACCTACATTCAGTACTTC; CDR3: CASSLRDTYIQYF
J: TRBJ2-2; V: TRBV6-2/TRBV6-3; D: NA; size: NA; DNA: TGTGCCAGCAGGCCCCTCGAGACACCGAACACCGGGGAGCTGTTTTTT; CDR3: CASRPLETPNTGELFF
J: TRBJ2-5; V: TRBV21-1; D: NA; size: NA; DNA: TGTGCCAGCAGCAAAGCAGCGGGAGGGCCTTTAGAGACCCAGTACTTC; CDR3: CASSKAAGGPLETQYF
J: TRBJ1-4; V: TRBV7-6; D: NA; size: NA; DNA: TGTGCCAGCAGCTTCGGACCAACTAATGAAAAACTGTTTTTT; CDR3: CASSFGPTNEKLFF
J: TRBJ2-1; V: TRBV29-1; D: TRBD2; size: once; DNA: TGCAGCGTTCCTAGCGGGTCTAATGAGCAGTTCTTC; CDR3: CSVPSGSNEQFF
J: TRBJ2-7; V: TRBV29-1; D: NA; size: NA; DNA: TGCAGCGTTGCCGGGAGCCCCTACGAGCAGTACTTC; CDR3: CSVAGSPYEQYF
J: TRBJ2-3; V: TRBV11-2; D: NA; size: few; DNA: TGTGCCAGCAGCTTACTGGCCCATACGCAGTATTTT; CDR3: CASSLLAHTQYF
J: TRBJ1-1; V: TRBV7-9; D: NA; size: NA; DNA: TGTGCCAGCAGCTTAGTCAGGACGGGTCGGACTGAAGCTTTCTTT; CDR3: CASSLVRTGRTEAFF
J: TRBJ2-5; V: TRBV9; D: NA; size: NA; DNA: TGTGCCAGCAGCGTAGCGGGACTCCAAGAGACCCAGTACTTC; CDR3: CASSVAGLQETQYF
J: TRBJ2-7; V: TRBV9; D: TRBD2; size: NA; DNA: TGTGCCAGCAGCGCTAGCGGGGGGGCCTACGAGCAGTACTTC; CDR3: CASSASGGAYEQYF
J: TRBJ2-4; V: TRBV28; D: TRBD2; size: few; DNA: TGTGCCAGCAGTTTATCTGGGAGGGTGCAGGGCAAAAACATTCAGTACTTC; CDR3: CASSLSGRVQGKNIQYF
J: TRBJ2-3; V: TRBV2; D: TRBD2; size: NA; DNA: TGTGCCAGCAGAGGACTAGCGGGGGGCCCGACGGGGGATACGCAGTATTTT; CDR3: CASRGLAGGPTGDTQYF
J: TRBJ2-2; V: TRBV5-1; D: NA; size: NA; DNA: TGCGCCAGCAGCTTTAAGGGTACCGGGGAGCTGTTTTTT; CDR3: CASSFKGTGELFF
J: TRBJ1-5; V: TRBV27; D: NA; size: few; DNA: TGTGCCAGCAAAGACCCGGGTGGGGAACCCCAGCATTTT; CDR3: CASKDPGGEPQHF
J: TRBJ1-1; V: TRBV12-3/TRBV12-4; D: TRBD1; size: few; DNA: TGTGCCAGCAGGGGGACAGGCCTCACTGAAGCTTTCTTT; CDR3: CASRGTGLTEAFF
J: TRBJ1-1; V: TRBV12-3/TRBV12-4; D: TRBD1; size: once; DNA: TGTGCCAGCAGTTTCGGACAGGGTTCGAACACTGAAGCTTTCTTT; CDR3: CASSFGQGSNTEAFF
J: TRBJ2-1; V: TRBV7-8; D: NA; size: few; DNA: TGTGCCAGCAGCCCCTTTTCGGGACCTTGGGCTAATGAGCAGTTCTTC; CDR3: CASSPFSGPWANEQFF
J: TRBJ2-7; V: TRBV25-1; D: NA; size: few; DNA: TGTGCCAGCAGTGAATCGTTTGGTGTCAGGGAAGTCCACGAGCAGTACTTC; CDR3: CASSESFGVREVHEQYF
J: TRBJ2-7; V: TRBV24-1; D: TRBD2; size: NA; DNA: TGTGCCACCAGTGACCTGCTCTCAAGCGGGGAGTACTTC; CDR3: CATSDLLSSGEYF
J: TRBJ2-1; V: TRBV7-3; D: NA; size: NA; DNA: TGTGCCAGCAGCAAATCGGGACGGAACAATGAGCAGTTCTTC; CDR3: CASSKSGRNNEQFF
J: TRBJ2-5; V: TRBV7-8; D: TRBD2; size: few; DNA: TGTGCCAGCAGCTCCCTGCGGATAGCGGGAGGGGGGGAGACCCAGTACTTC; CDR3: CASSSLRIAGGGETQYF
J: TRBJ1-3; V: TRBV7-2; D: NA; size: NA; DNA: TGTGCCAGCAGCCTGCTTGGGATCGACATCATATATTTT; CDR3: CASSLLGIDIIYF
J: TRBJ2-5; V: TRBV7-3; D: NA; size: NA; DNA: TGTGCCAGCAGCTTAGAGAGATCCGAGACCCAGTACTTC; CDR3: CASSLERSETQYF
J: TRBJ2-1; V: TRBV12-3/TRBV12-4; D: NA; size: NA; DNA: TGTGCCAGCAGTTCGCAGCCCGGGCCTCCCATCCATGGGCAGTTCTTC; CDR3: CASSSQPGPPIHGQFF
J: TRBJ1-2; V: TRBV27; D: NA; size: few; DNA: TGTGTCTTCCACTCACTTTCCTATGGCTACACCTTC; CDR3: CVFHSLSYGYTF
J: TRBJ2-1; V: TRBV20-1; D: TRBD2; size: NA; DNA: TGCAGTGCTAGAGATAACAGAGGACTAGCGGGAGGCAATGAGCAGTTCTTC; CDR3: CSARDNRGLAGGNEQFF
J: TRBJ2-5; V: TRBV5-5; D: NA; size: NA; DNA: TGTGCCACCACCTTGATGATGGATCCACTCGAGACCCAGTACTTC; CDR3: CATTLMMDPLETQYF
J: TRBJ2-5; V: TRBV7-8; D: TRBD2; size: NA; DNA: TGTGCCACCCGTCGCGCTAGCGGAAATCAAGAGACCCAGTACTTC; CDR3: CATRRASGNQETQYF
J: TRBJ1-1; V: TRBV5-1; D: TRBD1; size: NA; DNA: TGCGCCAGCAGCCCGGGGGACAGTAACACTGAAGCTTTCTTT; CDR3: CASSPGDSNTEAFF
J: TRBJ2-7; V: TRBV29-1; D: TRBD1; size: few; DNA: TGCAGCGTCGGGACAGGGAAAAGGTTCGAGCAGTACTTC; CDR3: CSVGTGKRFEQYF
J: TRBJ2-1; V: TRBV24-1; D: TRBD2; size: NA; DNA: TGTGCCACCGGACGAACTAGCGGGGGATTCAATGAGCAGTTCTTC; CDR3: CATGRTSGGFNEQFF
J: TRBJ2-1; V: TRBV7-9; D: TRBD2; size: few; DNA: TGTGCCAGCAGCTTAGTTGCGGGGGGGCGGAATGAGCAGTTCTTC; CDR3: CASSLVAGGRNEQFF
J: TRBJ2-5; V: TRBV28; D: NA; size: few; DNA: TGTGCCAGCAGTTTTCAGATTCAGACCCAGTACTTC; CDR3: CASSFQIQTQYF
J: TRBJ1-2; V: TRBV12-3/TRBV12-4; D: TRBD1; size: few; DNA: TGTGCCAGCAGTTTCACAGGGGGCGGGAGTGGCTACACCTTC; CDR3: CASSFTGGGSGYTF
J: TRBJ2-7; V: TRBV29-1; D: TRBD2; size: NA; DNA: TGCAGCGTTGAAAGGGAAGGAACTAGCGGTGTGTACGAGCAGTACTTC; CDR3: CSVEREGTSGVYEQYF
J: TRBJ1-5; V: TRBV13; D: TRBD1; size: NA; DNA: TGTGCCAGCAGCTTAGGCCCCAGGGGGACGAACAATCAGCCCCAGCATTTT; CDR3: CASSLGPRGTNNQPQHF
J: TRBJ2-3; V: TRBV6-1; D: TRBD1; size: NA; DNA: TGTGCCAGCAGCAACACAGGGGATGGTGCAGATACGCAGTATTTT; CDR3: CASSNTGDGADTQYF
J: TRBJ2-5; V: TRBV11-2; D: NA; size: NA; DNA: TGTGCCAGCAGCTTAGAGGGGGCCTACCGAGAGACCCAGTACTTC; CDR3: CASSLEGAYRETQYF
J: TRBJ2-1; V: TRBV5-1; D: TRBD2; size: NA; DNA: TGCGCCAGCAGCTCTAGCGGGATTCTCCCCTACAATGAGCAGTTCTTC; CDR3: CASSSSGILPYNEQFF
J: TRBJ2-7; V: TRBV6-1; D: NA; size: few; DNA: TGTGCCAGCAGTGCGGCTCTCTCCTACGAGCAGTACTTC; CDR3: CASSAALSYEQYF
J: TRBJ2-6; V: TRBV4-3; D: TRBD1; size: NA; DNA: TGCGCCAGCAGCCAAGACCGGACAGGGGTACCTGGGGCCAACGTCCTGACTTTC; CDR3: CASSQDRTGVPGANVLTF
J: TRBJ1-2; V: TRBV12-3/TRBV12-4; D: NA; size: few; DNA: TGTGCCAGCAGCTCCACGACAGACCGTGACTATGGCTACACCTTC; CDR3: CASSSTTDRDYGYTF
J: TRBJ2-5; V: TRBV14; D: TRBD1; size: NA; DNA: TGTGCCAGCAGCCAAGCGAGGGACAGGGTGTACTTC; CDR3: CASSQARDRVYF
J: TRBJ1-1; V: TRBV5-1; D: TRBD1; size: NA; DNA: TGCGCCAGCAGCTTGGAGGGGGCTAGCACTGAAGCTTTCTTT; CDR3: CASSLEGASTEAFF
J: TRBJ2-1; V: TRBV28; D: TRBD2; size: few; DNA: TGTGCCAGCAGCGGCACTAGCGGGGAATTCAATGAGCAGTTCTTC; CDR3: CASSGTSGEFNEQFF
J: TRBJ2-5; V: TRBV5-1; D: TRBD1; size: NA; DNA: TGCGCCAGCAGCTTCGGCCAGGGGGAAGGAGAGACCCAGTACTTC; CDR3: CASSFGQGEGETQYF
J: TRBJ2-3; V: TRBV6-6; D: NA; size: NA; DNA: TGTGCCATAGCCCTGACAGATCTTTTATCGGATACGCAGTATTTT; CDR3: CAIALTDLLSDTQYF
J: TRBJ2-7; V: TRBV28; D: NA; size: NA; DNA: TGTGCCAGCAGCCCACAGAATTCCGTTTACGAGCAGTACTTC; CDR3: CASSPQNSVYEQYF
J: TRBJ2-7; V: TRBV29-1; D: NA; size: NA; DNA: TGCAGCGTTGCCCAGATGAGGGGGGCCTCCGAGCAGTACTTC; CDR3: CSVAQMRGASEQYF
J: TRBJ1-2; V: TRBV29-1; D: NA; size: NA; DNA: TGCAGCGTTGACCTAGACTGGGGGGGCTATGGCTACACCTTC; CDR3: CSVDLDWGGYGYTF